The 19 T cell receptor beta chains reported below all come from one sample, sequenced in a study of T cells in Graves' hyperthyroidism and ophthalmopathy. Using RNA transcripts as the source, TCR beta CDR3 regions were amplified. An initial round of RT-PCR targeting the TCR CDR3 relied on the HTBI primer set. TCRdb re-called the multiplex PCR reads through MiXCR, storing one row per CDR3 protein. The profile shows 130,000 or so distinct CDR3 sequences, approximately 20% of them singletons. The sequencing sample was made of blood. The receptor set was obtained from a woman between 45 and 60 years old with Graves' hyperthyroidism that later progressed to Graves' ophthalmopathy.

CDR3 bases: TGTGCCACCAGCGGGACTAGCGGGATCAATGAGCAGTTCTTC. Amino acids: CATSGTSGINEQFF. The gene calls are TRBV15 and TRBJ2-1; 13 nucleotides agree with TRBD2. The ends lost 5 bases at V and 6 bases at J; junction bases unmatched: 1. The CDR3 has 14 residues. The V gene's germline CDR1 is LNHNV and CDR2 YYDKDF (reference sequence).

This clonotype was counted ten times or more. The rearrangement joins TRBV28 to TRBJ1-5; D is undetermined. The CDR3 spans 13 residues. V lost 5 bases and J lost 5, with 10 bases in between. Germline V gives CDR1 MDHEN, CDR2 SYDVKM. DNA for the CDR3: TGTGCCAGCAGTCCCCGCGACCATCAGCCCCAGCATTTT. As protein: CASSPRDHQPQHF.

The CDR3 spells CASTPLAFPSEQYF. In DNA form, the CDR3 reads TGTGCCAGCACACCACTAGCGTTCCCTAGCGAGCAGTACTTC. The chain recombines TRBV5-6 with TRBJ2-7; 7 nucleotides agree with TRBD2. From germline, CDR1 is SGHDT and CDR2 YYEEEE. This CDR3 region has 14 residues. V gave up 6 bases and J gave up 6 bases; unmatched junction bases: 12.

This clonotype was counted a few times. The V gene is TRBV9, the J gene TRBJ1-5; D remains ambiguous. Germline V gene sequence: CDR1 SGDLS, CDR2 YYNGEE. The CDR3 is 13 amino acids. Trimming removed 3 bases at V and 4 bases at J, with 8 bases between. DNA of the CDR3: TGTGCCAGCAGCGCCGCAGAGAATCAGCCCCAGCATTTT. Protein product: CASSAAENQPQHF.

The DNA of the CDR3 is TGTGCCACCAGTGATTTCTACAGCACCGGGGAGCTGTTTTTT. Its translation: CATSDFYSTGELFF. This chain links TRBV24-1 with TRBJ2-2; unclear D gene. The V end lost 1 base, the J end lost 4 bases, and 6 bases lay between the germline ends. This CDR3 comprises 14 residues. Germline V gene lookup returns CDR1 KGHDR and CDR2 SFDVKD.

This clonotype has at least ten counts. The V gene is TRBV7-9, the J gene TRBJ1-1; no reliable D call. The V and J ends lost 5 bases and 4 bases respectively, with 11 bases between them. The CDR3 covers 13 residues. CDR1 and CDR2 (germline): SEHNR, FQNEAQ (reference sequence). The CDR3 is CASSPNKGTEAFF. For the CDR3, the DNA is TGTGCCAGCAGCCCCAACAAAGGCACTGAAGCTTTCTTT.

This clonotype was detected many times. This chain joins TRBV2 and TRBJ1-1; a possible D gene is TRBD1 (6 bases). The V gene's germline CDR1 is SNHLY and CDR2 FYNNEI. V was shortened by 7 bases and J by 3 bases, with 18 bases between the two germline ends. The CDR3 sequence is 15 residues long. The DNA of the CDR3 is TGTGCCAGCAATGGGTTGGGGGCGAGTGACACTGAAGCTTTCTTT. Protein product: CASNGLGASDTEAFF.

This clonotype was seen repeatedly, ten times or more. The chain joins TRBV6-2 or TRBV6-3 to TRBJ2-5; D tentatively reads TRBD1 or TRBD2 (5 bases each). From germline, CDR1 is MNHEY and CDR2 SVGEGT. This CDR3 contains 18 residues. The V gene lost 5 bases and the J gene lost 1 base, with 23 bases spanning the gap. The CDR3 region is CASSPLRGRGSAQETQYF. CDR3 nucleotides: TGTGCCAGCAGTCCCCTTCGGGGACGCGGTTCCGCCCAAGAGACCCAGTACTTC.

In this sample, this clonotype turned up many times. The chain employs TRBV7-2 and TRBJ1-5; D may be TRBD1 (5 bases). V was shortened by 1 base and J by 6 bases, with 10 bases between the two germline ends. The germline V gene has CDR1 SGHTA and CDR2 FQGNSA. CDR3 size: 14 residues. CDR3 sequence (DNA): TGTGCCAGCAGCTTAGTCCAGGGCGGTCAGCCCCAGCATTTT. Protein sequence: CASSLVQGGQPQHF.

The table lists this clonotype with many counts. The junction departs from the called germline gene at one end, perhaps through a read error. The chain uses TRBV13 and TRBJ2-3, with 9 bases lining up with TRBD1. The CDR3 is made up of 15 amino acids. Germline V gives CDR1 PRHDT, CDR2 FYEKMQ (reference sequence). The CDR3 DNA follows: TGTGCCAGCAGCATAGGGGGACAGGGATCAGATACGCAGTATTTT. It encodes CASSIGGQGSDTQYF.

The rearrangement uses TRBV10-3 and TRBJ2-5; D possibly corresponds to TRBD2 (5 bases). V lost 4 bases and J lost 4, with 13 bases in between. From germline, CDR1 is ENHRY and CDR2 SYGVKD. CDR3 length equals 14 residues. The CDR3 region is CAISGGRGRETQYF. In nucleotides, the CDR3 is TGTGCCATCAGTGGAGGGCGAGGTCGAGAGACCCAGTACTTC.

The chain links TRBV19 to TRBJ1-2, with 7 bases that match TRBD1. Germline V CDR1 and CDR2: LNHDA, SQIVND (reference sequence). The CDR3 is 13 amino acids. Trimming took 5 bases from V and 7 from J; bases not matched to a gene: 7. This CDR3 is CASSEQGNGGYTF. The CDR3 region has the DNA TGTGCCAGTAGTGAACAGGGGAACGGTGGCTACACCTTC. The whole variable domain, remainder taken from reference TRBV19 and TRBJ1-2, is DGGITQSPKYLFRKEGQNVTLSCEQNLNHDAMYWYRQDPGQGLRLIYYSQIVNDFQKGDIAEGYSVSREKKESFPLTVTSAQKNPTAFYLCASSEQGNGGYTFGSGTRLTVV.

This chain connects TRBV4-1 to TRBJ2-2, with 7 bases matching TRBD1. CDR1 is MGHRA, CDR2 YSYEKL, per germline. The length of the CDR3 is 16 residues. After removal of 1 base from V and 2 bases from J, the junction contained 4 bases not matched to a gene. In DNA, the CDR3 is TGCGCCAGCAGCCAAGTTTGGACAGGAAACACCGGGGAGCTGTTTTTT. This codes for CASSQVWTGNTGELFF.

This clonotype showed up many times. This chain connects TRBV18 to TRBJ2-3; D perhaps matches TRBD2 (6 bases). V lost 3 bases and J lost 6, with 10 bases in between. The CDR3 is 13 residues long. The germline CDR1 and CDR2 sequences are KGHSH and LQKENI. CDR3 sequence: CASSPGLTDTQYF. CDR3 bases: TGTGCCAGCTCACCTGGACTAACGGATACGCAGTATTTT.

The chain combines TRBV19 with TRBJ1-5; D gene uncertain. The V and J ends lost 4 bases and 2 bases respectively, with 12 bases between them. There are 15 residues in the CDR3. The germline gives CDR1 LNHDA, CDR2 SQIVND (reference sequence). The CDR3 sequence: CASSRSGTGNQPQHF. The CDR3, as DNA: TGTGCCAGTAGTAGATCGGGTACGGGCAATCAGCCCCAGCATTTT.

This clonotype has only a few counts. The gene calls are TRBV20-1 and TRBJ1-4, with D tentatively TRBD1 (6 bases). Trimming stripped 1 base from V and 8 bases from J, with 20 bases between. This CDR3 is built from 16 residues. Germline CDR1 reads DFQATT; CDR2 reads SNEGSKA (reference sequence). The CDR3 spells CSARVGGGPRGEKLFF. In nucleotides, the CDR3 is TGCAGTGCTAGAGTCGGCGGGGGGCCGCGGGGAGAAAAACTGTTTTTT.

The chain carries TRBV29-1 and TRBJ1-2; D is undetermined. Germline CDR1 and CDR2: SQVTM and ANQGSEA. The ends were cut back, 6 bases at V and 2 bases at J, with 7 bases in the middle. The length of the CDR3 is 11 residues. The CDR3 DNA is TGCAGCGTGGGGATGAACTATGGCTACACCTTC. Translating gives CSVGMNYGYTF.

This clonotype was recorded many times. This sequence joins TRBV6-2 or TRBV6-3 and TRBJ2-5, with 11 positions matching TRBD1. CDR1 and CDR2 from the germline V gene are MNHEY and SVGEGT. The CDR3 sequence is 12 residues long. Written as DNA, the CDR3 is TGTGCAATCGGGACAGGGGGAGAGACCCAGTACTTC. Its protein product is CAIGTGGETQYF.

The chain combines TRBV12-3 or TRBV12-4 with TRBJ1-6; 8 positions agree with TRBD1. The CDR3 has 14 residues. V shed 4 bases and J 6 bases; nucleotides not matched to a gene: 2. The CDR3 here is CASSWTGTNSPLHF. DNA of the CDR3: TGTGCCAGCAGTTGGACAGGGACTAATTCACCCCTCCACTTT.